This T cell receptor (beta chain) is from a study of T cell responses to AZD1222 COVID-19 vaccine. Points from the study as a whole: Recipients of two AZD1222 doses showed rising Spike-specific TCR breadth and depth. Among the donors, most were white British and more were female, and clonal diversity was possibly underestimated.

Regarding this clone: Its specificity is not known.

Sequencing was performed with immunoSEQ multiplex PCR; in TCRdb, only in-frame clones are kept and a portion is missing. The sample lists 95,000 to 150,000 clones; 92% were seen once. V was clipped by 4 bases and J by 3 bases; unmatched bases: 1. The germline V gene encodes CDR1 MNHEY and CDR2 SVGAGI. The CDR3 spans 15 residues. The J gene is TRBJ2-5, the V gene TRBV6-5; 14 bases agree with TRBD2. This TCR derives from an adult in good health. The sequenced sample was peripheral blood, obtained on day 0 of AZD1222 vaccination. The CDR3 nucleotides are TGTGCCAGCAGTTCGGGACTAGCGGGGGAAGAGACCCAGTACTTC. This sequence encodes CASSSGLAGEETQYF.